This T cell receptor beta chain was documented in a study of cytomegalovirus exposure and HLA in healthy donors. Study results and limitations: Clonal expansion, a later analysis showed, was greater in HLA-associated TCR beta chains than in equally common others.

The germline gives CDR1 SGHRS, CDR2 YFSETQ. V shed 4 bases and J 0 bases; nucleotides not matched to a gene: 10. This CDR3 is 17 amino acids long. On this clone itself: Its antigen is still unknown.

PCR employed 60 Vbeta and 13 Jbeta primers. TCRdb's copy holds only in-frame clones and misses some; the assay was immunoSEQ multiplex PCR. The sample carries some 76,000 clones, 70% to 85% recorded once. This receptor was identified in a woman aged 45 to 65 in good health and CMV-seronegative. The sample comprised PBMCs. The chain has TRBV5-1 and TRBJ2-1, with TRBD2 matching over 7 bases. CDR3 sequence (DNA): TGCGCCAGCAGCCTACGACTAGCTGCAAGCTCCTACAATGAGCAGTTCTTC. Encoded protein: CASSLRLAASSYNEQFF.